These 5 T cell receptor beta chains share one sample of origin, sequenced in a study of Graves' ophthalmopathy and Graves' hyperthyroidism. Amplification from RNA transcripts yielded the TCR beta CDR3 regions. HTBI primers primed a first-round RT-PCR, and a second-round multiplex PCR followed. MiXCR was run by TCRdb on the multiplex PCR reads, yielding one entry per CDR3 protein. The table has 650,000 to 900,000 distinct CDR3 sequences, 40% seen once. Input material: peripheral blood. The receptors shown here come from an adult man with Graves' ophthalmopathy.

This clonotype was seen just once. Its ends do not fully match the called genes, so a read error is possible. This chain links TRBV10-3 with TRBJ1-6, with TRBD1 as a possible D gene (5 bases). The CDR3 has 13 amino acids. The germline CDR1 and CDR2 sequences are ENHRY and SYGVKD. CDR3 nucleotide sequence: TGTGCCACCAGTGGGGGGGGGGGACGACCCCTCCACTTT. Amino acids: CATSGGGGRPLHF.

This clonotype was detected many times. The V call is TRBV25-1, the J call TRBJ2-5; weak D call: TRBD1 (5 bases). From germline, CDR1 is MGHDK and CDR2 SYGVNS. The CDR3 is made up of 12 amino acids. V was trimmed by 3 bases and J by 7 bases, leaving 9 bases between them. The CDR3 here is CASSDRAGTQYF. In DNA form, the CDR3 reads TGTGCCAGCAGTGACAGGGCAGGGACCCAGTACTTC. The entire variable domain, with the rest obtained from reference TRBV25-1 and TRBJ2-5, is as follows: EADIYQTPRYLVIGTGKKITLECSQTMGHDKMYWYQQDPGMELHLIHYSYGVNSTEKGDLSSESTVSRIRTEHFPLTLESARPSHTSQYLCASSDRAGTQYFGPGTRLLVL.

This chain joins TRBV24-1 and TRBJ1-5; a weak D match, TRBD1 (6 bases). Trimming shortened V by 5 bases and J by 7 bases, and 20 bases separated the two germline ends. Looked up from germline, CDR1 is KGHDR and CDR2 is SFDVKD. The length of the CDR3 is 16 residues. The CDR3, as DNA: TGTGCCACCAGTGCTGCCGGTACAGGGATCGGGCAGCCCCAGCATTTT. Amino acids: CATSAAGTGIGQPQHF.

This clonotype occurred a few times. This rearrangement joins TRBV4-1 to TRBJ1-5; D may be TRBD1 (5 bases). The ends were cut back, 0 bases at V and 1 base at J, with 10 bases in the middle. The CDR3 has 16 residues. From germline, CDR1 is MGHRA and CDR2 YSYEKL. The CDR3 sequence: CASSQEGRGSNQPQHF. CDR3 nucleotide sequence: TGCGCCAGCAGCCAAGAAGGGAGGGGAAGCAATCAGCCCCAGCATTTT.

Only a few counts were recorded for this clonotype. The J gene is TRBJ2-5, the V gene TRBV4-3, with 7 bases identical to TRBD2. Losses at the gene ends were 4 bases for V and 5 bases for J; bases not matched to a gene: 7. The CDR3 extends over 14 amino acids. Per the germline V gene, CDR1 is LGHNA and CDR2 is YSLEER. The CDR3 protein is CASSPWGGLETQYF. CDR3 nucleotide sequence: TGCGCCAGCAGCCCATGGGGGGGGTTGGAGACCCAGTACTTC.